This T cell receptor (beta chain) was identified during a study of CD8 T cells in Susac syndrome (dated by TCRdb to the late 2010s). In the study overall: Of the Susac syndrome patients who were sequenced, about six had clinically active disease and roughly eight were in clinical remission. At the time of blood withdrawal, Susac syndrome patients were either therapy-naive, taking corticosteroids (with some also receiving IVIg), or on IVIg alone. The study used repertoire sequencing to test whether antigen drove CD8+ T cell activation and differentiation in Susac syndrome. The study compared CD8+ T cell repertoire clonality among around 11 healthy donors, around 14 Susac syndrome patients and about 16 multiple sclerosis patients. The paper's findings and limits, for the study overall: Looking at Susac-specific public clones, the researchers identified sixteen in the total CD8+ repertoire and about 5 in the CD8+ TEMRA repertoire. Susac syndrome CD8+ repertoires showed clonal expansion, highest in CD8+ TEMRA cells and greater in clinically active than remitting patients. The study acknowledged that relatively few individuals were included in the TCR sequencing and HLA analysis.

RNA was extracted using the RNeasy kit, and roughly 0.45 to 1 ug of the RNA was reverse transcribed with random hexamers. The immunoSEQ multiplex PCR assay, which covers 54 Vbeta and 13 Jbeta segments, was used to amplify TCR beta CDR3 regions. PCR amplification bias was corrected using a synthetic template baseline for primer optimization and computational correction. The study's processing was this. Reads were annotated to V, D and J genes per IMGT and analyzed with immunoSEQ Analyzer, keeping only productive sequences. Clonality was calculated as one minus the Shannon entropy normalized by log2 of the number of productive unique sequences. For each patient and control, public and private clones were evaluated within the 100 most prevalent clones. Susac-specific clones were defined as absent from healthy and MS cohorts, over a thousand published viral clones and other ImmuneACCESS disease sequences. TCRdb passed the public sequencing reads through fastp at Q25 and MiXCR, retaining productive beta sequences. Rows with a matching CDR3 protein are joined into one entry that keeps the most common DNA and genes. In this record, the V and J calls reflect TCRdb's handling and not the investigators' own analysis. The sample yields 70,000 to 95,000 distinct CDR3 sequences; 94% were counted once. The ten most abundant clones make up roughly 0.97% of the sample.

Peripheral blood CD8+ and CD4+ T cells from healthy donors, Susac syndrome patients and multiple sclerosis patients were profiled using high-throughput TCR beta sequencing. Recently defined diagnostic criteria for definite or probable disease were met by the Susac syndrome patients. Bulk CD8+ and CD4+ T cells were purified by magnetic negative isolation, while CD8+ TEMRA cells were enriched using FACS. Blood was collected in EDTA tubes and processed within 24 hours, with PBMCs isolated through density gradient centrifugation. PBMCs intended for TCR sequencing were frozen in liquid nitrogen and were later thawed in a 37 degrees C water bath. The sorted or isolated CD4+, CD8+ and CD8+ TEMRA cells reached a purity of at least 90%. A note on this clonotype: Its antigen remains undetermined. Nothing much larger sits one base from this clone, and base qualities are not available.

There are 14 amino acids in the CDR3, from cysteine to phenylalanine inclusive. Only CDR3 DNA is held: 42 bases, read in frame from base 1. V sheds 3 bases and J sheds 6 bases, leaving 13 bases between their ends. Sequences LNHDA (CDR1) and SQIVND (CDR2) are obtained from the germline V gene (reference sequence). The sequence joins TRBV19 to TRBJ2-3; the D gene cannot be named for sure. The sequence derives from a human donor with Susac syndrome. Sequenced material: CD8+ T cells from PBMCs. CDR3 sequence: CASSIIPMGDTQYF. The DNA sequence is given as TGTGCCAGTAGTATTATCCCTATGGGGGATACGCAGTATTTT.